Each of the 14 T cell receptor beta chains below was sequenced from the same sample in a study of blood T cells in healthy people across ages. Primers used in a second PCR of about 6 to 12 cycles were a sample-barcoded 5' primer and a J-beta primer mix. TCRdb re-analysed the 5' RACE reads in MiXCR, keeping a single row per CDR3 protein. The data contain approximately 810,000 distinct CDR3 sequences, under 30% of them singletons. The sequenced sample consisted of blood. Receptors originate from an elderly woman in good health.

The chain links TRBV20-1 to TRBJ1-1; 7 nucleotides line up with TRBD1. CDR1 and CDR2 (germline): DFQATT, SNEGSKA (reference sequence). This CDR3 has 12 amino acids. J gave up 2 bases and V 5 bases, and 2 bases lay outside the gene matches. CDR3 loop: CSAGQANTEAFF. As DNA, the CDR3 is TGCAGTGCTGGACAGGCCAACACTGAAGCTTTCTTT.

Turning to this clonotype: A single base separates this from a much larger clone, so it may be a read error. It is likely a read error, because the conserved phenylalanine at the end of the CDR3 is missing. The CDR3 DNA follows: TGCGCCAGCATCCCGAGGACAGGGAGCACAGATACGCAGTATTTG. Its translation: CASIPRTGSTDTQYL. This sequence joins TRBV5-1 and TRBJ2-3; 8 bases align to TRBD1. Germline CDR1 is SGHRS and CDR2 is YFSETQ. This CDR3 is built from 15 residues. V shed 6 bases and J 0 bases; nucleotides not matched to a gene: 6.

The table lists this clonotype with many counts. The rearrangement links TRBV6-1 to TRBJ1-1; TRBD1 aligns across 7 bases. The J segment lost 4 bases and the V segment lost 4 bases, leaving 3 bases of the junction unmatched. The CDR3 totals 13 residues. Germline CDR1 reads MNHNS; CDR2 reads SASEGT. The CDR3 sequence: CASSVEGATEAFF. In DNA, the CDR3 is TGTGCCAGCAGTGTGGAGGGGGCCACTGAAGCTTTCTTT.

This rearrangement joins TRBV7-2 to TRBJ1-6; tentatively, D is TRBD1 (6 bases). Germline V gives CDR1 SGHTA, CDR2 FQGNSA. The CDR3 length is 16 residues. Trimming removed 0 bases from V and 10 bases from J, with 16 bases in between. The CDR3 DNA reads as TGTGCCAGCAGCTTAGCGGGAGGGGGGGGCGGCTCACCCCTCCACTTT. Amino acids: CASSLAGGGGGSPLHF.

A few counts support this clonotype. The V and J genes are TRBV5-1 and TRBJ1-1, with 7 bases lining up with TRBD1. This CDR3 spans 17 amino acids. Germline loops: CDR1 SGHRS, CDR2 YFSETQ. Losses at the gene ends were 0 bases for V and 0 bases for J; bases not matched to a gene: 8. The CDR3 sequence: CASSLGGGPNLNTEAFF. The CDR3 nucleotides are TGCGCCAGCAGCTTGGGAGGGGGCCCTAACTTGAACACTGAAGCTTTCTTT.

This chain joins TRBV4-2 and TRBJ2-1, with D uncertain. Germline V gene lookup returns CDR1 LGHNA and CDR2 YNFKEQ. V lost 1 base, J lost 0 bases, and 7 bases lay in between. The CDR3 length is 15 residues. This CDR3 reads CASSQVLSSYNEQFF. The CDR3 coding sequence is TGTGCCAGCAGCCAAGTTCTCAGCTCCTACAATGAGCAGTTCTTC.

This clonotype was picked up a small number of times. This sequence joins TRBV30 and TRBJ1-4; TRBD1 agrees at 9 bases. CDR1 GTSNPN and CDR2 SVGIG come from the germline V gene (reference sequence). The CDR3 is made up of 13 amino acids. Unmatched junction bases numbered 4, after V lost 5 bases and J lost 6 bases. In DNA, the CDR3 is TGTGCCTGGTCCCGGGACAGGGATGAAAAACTGTTTTTT. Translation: CAWSRDRDEKLFF.

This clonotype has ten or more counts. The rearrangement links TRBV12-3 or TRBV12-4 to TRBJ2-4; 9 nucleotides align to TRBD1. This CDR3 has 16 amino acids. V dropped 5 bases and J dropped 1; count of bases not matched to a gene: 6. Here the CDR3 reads CASSPHRGQAKNIQYF. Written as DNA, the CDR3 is TGTGCCAGCAGTCCCCACAGGGGGCAGGCCAAAAACATTCAGTACTTC.

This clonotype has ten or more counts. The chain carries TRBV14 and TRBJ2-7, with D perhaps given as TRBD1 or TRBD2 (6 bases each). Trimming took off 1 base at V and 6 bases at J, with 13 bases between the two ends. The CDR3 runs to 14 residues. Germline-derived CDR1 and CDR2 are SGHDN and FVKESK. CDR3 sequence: CASSQVSGGGEQYF. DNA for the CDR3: TGTGCCAGCAGCCAAGTGAGCGGAGGGGGCGAGCAGTACTTC.

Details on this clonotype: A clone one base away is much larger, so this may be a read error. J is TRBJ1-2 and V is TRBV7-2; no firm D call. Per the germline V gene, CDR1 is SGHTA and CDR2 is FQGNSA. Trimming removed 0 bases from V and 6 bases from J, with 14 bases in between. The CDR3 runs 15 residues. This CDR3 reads CASSLAPGVGHGYTF. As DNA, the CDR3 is TGTGCCAGCAGCTTAGCCCCGGGAGTCGGCCATGGCTACACCTTC.

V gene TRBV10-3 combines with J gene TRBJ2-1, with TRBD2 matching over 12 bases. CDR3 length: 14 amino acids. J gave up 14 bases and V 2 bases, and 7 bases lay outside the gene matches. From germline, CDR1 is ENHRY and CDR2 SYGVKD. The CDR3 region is CAISEGLAGWKEFF. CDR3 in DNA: TGTGCCATCAGTGAGGGACTAGCGGGATGGAAGGAGTTCTTC.

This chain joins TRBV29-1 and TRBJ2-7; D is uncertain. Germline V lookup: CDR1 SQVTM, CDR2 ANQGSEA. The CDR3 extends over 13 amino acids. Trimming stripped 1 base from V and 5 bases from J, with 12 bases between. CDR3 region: CSVEVTNSDEQYF. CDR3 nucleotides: TGCAGCGTTGAAGTCACCAACAGTGACGAGCAGTACTTC.

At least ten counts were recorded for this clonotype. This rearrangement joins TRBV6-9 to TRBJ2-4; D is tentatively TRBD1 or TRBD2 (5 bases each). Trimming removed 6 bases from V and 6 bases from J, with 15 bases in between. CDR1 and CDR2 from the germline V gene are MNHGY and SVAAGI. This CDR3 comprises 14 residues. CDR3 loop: CASRSGTDINIQYF. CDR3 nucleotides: TGTGCCAGCAGATCCGGGACGGACATAAACATTCAGTACTTC.

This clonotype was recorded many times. The CDR3 reads CATSAPDRTDEQFF. The CDR3 DNA sequence: TGTGCCACCAGTGCCCCGGACAGAACGGATGAGCAGTTCTTC. J is TRBJ2-1 and V is TRBV24-1, with D tentatively TRBD1 (6 bases). CDR1 KGHDR and CDR2 SFDVKD come from the germline V gene. The CDR3 runs 14 residues. Trimming removed 5 bases at V and 8 bases at J, with 15 bases between.